Presented here are 11 T cell receptor beta chains from one specimen sequenced in a study of shared T cell receptors in the human thymus. Clones were sequenced by immunoSEQ multiplex PCR, and TCRdb holds only the in-frame ones, with some missing. The sample lists 600,000 to 900,000 clones, approximately 83% seen once, with more than 0.008% in the top ten. These data also formed part of another study, on human thymus T cells.

Sequencing input: thymocytes. These receptors all come from a girl in the first two years of life with a congenital heart defect.

CDR3 in amino acids: CASSLGRGVYGYTF. In DNA form, the CDR3 reads TGTGCCAGCAGCTTGGGGCGGGGGGTGTATGGCTACACCTTC. V is TRBV5-6 and J is TRBJ1-2; TRBD1 is a possible D gene (5 bases). The CDR3 contains 14 residues. V shed 0 bases and J shed 5 bases, with 11 bases lying between them. Germline CDR1 and CDR2: SGHDT and YYEEEE.

The chain carries TRBV7-9 and TRBJ2-5; TRBD2 matches 8 bases. V shed 5 bases, J shed 2 bases, and the junction held 13 bases outside the gene matches. This CDR3 comprises 17 residues. Germline V lookup: CDR1 SEHNR, CDR2 FQNEAQ (reference sequence). For the CDR3, the DNA is TGTGCCAGCAGCATTGGCCCCCGGCGGGGGGAACAAGAGACCCAGTACTTC. Translating gives CASSIGPRRGEQETQYF.

V and J are TRBV6-5 and TRBJ2-1, with D unclear. Trimming pared 3 bases from V and 10 bases from J, leaving 13 bases between. The germline V gene encodes CDR1 MNHEY and CDR2 SVGAGI. The CDR3 is 13 residues long. CDR3 nucleotides: TGTGCCAGCAGTTATCGGAGTGCCGACGAGCAGTTCTTC. This codes for CASSYRSADEQFF.

V and J are TRBV7-2 and TRBJ2-5; 8 bases are shared with TRBD1. This CDR3 spans 13 amino acids. V lost 5 bases to trimming and J lost 3 bases; unmatched junction nucleotides: 2. Germline CDR1 reads SGHTA; CDR2 reads FQGNSA. This CDR3 is CASSQTGEETQYF. The CDR3 coding sequence is TGTGCCAGCAGCCAGACAGGGGAAGAGACCCAGTACTTC.

The V call is TRBV5-6, the J call TRBJ2-1; TRBD2 might be the D (5 bases). The CDR3 sequence is 19 residues long. V shed 1 base and J shed 6 bases, with 26 bases lying between them. Germline lookup yields CDR1 SGHDT and CDR2 YYEEEE. The CDR3 is CASSLRALSTRGVVNEQFF. Written as DNA, the CDR3 is TGTGCCAGCAGCTTGCGGGCCCTTTCGACCCGGGGTGTTGTCAATGAGCAGTTCTTC.

V is TRBV29-1 and J is TRBJ1-1; D is unclear. Germline V gives CDR1 SQVTM, CDR2 ANQGSEA. There are 12 residues in the CDR3. Trimming took off 2 bases at V and 5 bases at J, with 9 bases between the two ends. The CDR3: CSVERSRTEAFF. The CDR3 DNA follows: TGCAGCGTTGAAAGGAGTCGGACTGAAGCTTTCTTT.

The V and J genes are TRBV27 and TRBJ2-5, with 15 bases identical to TRBD2. Germline V CDR1 and CDR2: MNHEY, SMNVEV (reference sequence). V dropped 5 bases and J dropped 5; count of bases not matched to a gene: 9. The CDR3 is made up of 17 amino acids. DNA for the CDR3: TGTGCCAGCAGTCCCTCAGGGACTAGCGGGGGGAATGAGACCCAGTACTTC. This sequence encodes CASSPSGTSGGNETQYF.

For this clone: One end of the junction fails to match germline, which may point to a read error. V gene TRBV7-7 combines with J gene TRBJ2-3; TRBD2 aligns across 7 bases. The germline gives CDR1 SSHAT, CDR2 FNYEAQ (reference sequence). The CDR3 loop spans 16 amino acids. The CDR3 reads CASSPRPGGDPDTQYF. DNA of the CDR3: TGTGCTAGCAGCCCACGACCGGGGGGAGACCCAGATACGCAGTATTTT.

The chain carries TRBV5-6 and TRBJ2-1; TRBD1 matches 9 bases. Germline CDR1 reads SGHDT; CDR2 reads YYEEEE. This CDR3 spans 14 amino acids. The junction had 4 bases not matched to a gene; V was cut back by 2 bases and J by 7 bases. The CDR3 region has the DNA TGTGCCAGCAGCTTTGGACAGGGGTGTAATGAGCAGTTCTTC. Its translation is CASSFGQGCNEQFF.

V gene TRBV11-2 combines with J gene TRBJ1-1; D is unresolved. CDR1 is SGHAT and CDR2 is FQNNGV in the germline V gene. The CDR3 contains 14 residues. V lost 3 bases and J 0 bases, leaving 8 bases between the germline ends. CDR3 loop: CASSLGRLNTEAFF. The CDR3 bases are TGTGCCAGCAGCTTGGGCAGGTTGAACACTGAAGCTTTCTTT.

This clone has more than one count but fewer than ten. The chain is built from TRBV18 and TRBJ2-3, with 8 bases aligning to TRBD1. Unmatched junction bases numbered 11, after V lost 3 bases and J lost 6 bases. CDR1 and CDR2 from the germline V gene are KGHSH and LQKENI. This CDR3 region has 16 residues. Written as DNA, the CDR3 is TGTGCCAGCTCACCCCTTCAGGGGGCGGAGTCGGATACGCAGTATTTT. This gives the protein CASSPLQGAESDTQYF.